This TCR beta chain was captured in a study of cytomegalovirus exposure and HLA in healthy donors. Findings and caveats of the study: The likely origin of a cluster of highly shared sequence variants was a sequencing artifact.

Germline CDR1 and CDR2: SNHLY and FYNNEI. J was trimmed by 7 bases and V by 6 bases; bases with no gene match: 7. CDR3 length equals 14 residues. It was with 60 Vbeta and 13 Jbeta primers that the PCR ran. The assay was immunoSEQ multiplex PCR, and TCRdb's table has in-frame clones only and misses some. The sample shows 150,000 to 200,000 clones, around 83% of them seen only once. In the case of this clone: Antigen specificity is unknown.

The sequenced sample consisted of PBMCs. The rearrangement links TRBV2 to TRBJ1-1, with 11 bases lining up with TRBD1. This sequence originates from a middle-aged man in good health and CMV-seropositive. CDR3 amino acids: CASRGTGGIGEAFF. The CDR3 DNA reads TGTGCCAGCAGGGGGACAGGGGGAATTGGTGAAGCTTTCTTT.